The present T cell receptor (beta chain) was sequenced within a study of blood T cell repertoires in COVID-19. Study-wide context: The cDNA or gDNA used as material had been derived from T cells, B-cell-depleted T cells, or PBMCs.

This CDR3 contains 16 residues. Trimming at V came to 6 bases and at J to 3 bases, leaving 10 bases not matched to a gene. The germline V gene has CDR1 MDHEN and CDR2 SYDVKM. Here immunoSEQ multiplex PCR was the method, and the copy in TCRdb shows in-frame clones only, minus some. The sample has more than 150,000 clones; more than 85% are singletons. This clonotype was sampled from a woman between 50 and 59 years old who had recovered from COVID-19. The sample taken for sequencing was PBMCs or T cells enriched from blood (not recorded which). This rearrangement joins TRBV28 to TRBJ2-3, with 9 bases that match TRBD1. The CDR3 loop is CASSKRDRGGTDTQYF. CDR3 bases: TGTGCCAGCAGCAAACGAGACAGGGGGGGAACAGATACGCAGTATTTT. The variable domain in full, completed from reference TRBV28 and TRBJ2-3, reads DVKVTQSSRYLVKRTGEKVFLECVQDMDHENMFWYRQDPGLGLRLIYFSYDVKMKEKGDIPEGYSVSREKKERFSLILESASTNQTSMYLCASSKRDRGGTDTQYFGPGTRLTVL.